The 27 T cell receptor beta chains below come from one sample, sequenced in a study of Graves' ophthalmopathy and Graves' hyperthyroidism (dated by TCRdb to between 2018 and 2020). Sequenced using an Illumina HiSeq 2000. TCR beta CDR3 regions were amplified from RNA transcripts for repertoire sequencing. The first round was an RT-PCR using HTBI primers with the Qiagen OneStep RT-PCR kit, and this first round was followed by a second-round multiplex PCR, then size selection and purification. TCRdb reanalyzed the raw reads on its own, using fastp at Q25 for trimming and MiXCR for clone calling, and kept in-frame beta chains. Entries that share a CDR3 protein sequence are merged under the most common genes and DNA. This sample gives some 390,000 distinct CDR3 sequences in total; around 20% of them show up just once. The ten largest clones capture about 1.4% of the sample. The sample consisted of peripheral blood. All receptors come from a young woman with Graves' ophthalmopathy. Donor details come from another sample of the same person, matched by shared clones.

This clonotype was observed many times. The CDR3 DNA follows: TGTGCCAGCAGTTTAGCCAGGGGCGGGAATAATTCACCCCTCCACTTT. Protein sequence: CASSLARGGNNSPLHF. The chain employs TRBV28 and TRBJ1-6, with TRBD1 as a possible D gene (6 bases). This CDR3 has 16 residues. Trimming shortened V by 2 bases and J by 5 bases, and 13 bases separated the two germline ends. Germline-derived CDR1 and CDR2 are MDHEN and SYDVKM.

The chain uses TRBV7-8 and TRBJ1-1; weak D call: TRBD1 (5 bases). The CDR3 has 14 amino acids. The ends were cut back, 5 bases at V and 0 bases at J, with 10 bases in the middle. Germline lookup yields CDR1 SGHVS and CDR2 FQNEAQ. The CDR3 DNA sequence: TGTGCCAGCAGCGTGACAGAAATGAACACTGAAGCTTTCTTT. Amino acid sequence: CASSVTEMNTEAFF.

This clonotype was seen once. The rearrangement links TRBV5-1 to TRBJ2-7; either TRBD1 or TRBD2 may supply D (5 bases each). Germline V gene sequence: CDR1 SGHRS, CDR2 YFSETQ. CDR3 length: 13 amino acids. With 0 bases removed from V and 9 bases from J, the gap between germline ends came to 13 bases. CDR3 bases: TGCGCCAGCAGCTTGGGTGGGGGAAGTAGGCAGTACTTC. The encoded protein is CASSLGGGSRQYF.

This clonotype was found many times. The V gene is TRBV9, the J gene TRBJ1-1; maybe TRBD1 (6 bases). The CDR3 covers 14 residues. The V end lost 1 base, the J end lost 0 bases, and 7 bases lay between the germline ends. Looked up from germline, CDR1 is SGDLS and CDR2 is YYNGEE. CDR3 protein: CASSVTGLNTEAFF. The CDR3 region has the DNA TGTGCCAGCAGCGTAACAGGGTTGAACACTGAAGCTTTCTTT.

The CDR3 sequence: CASSPTGNEQYF. CDR3 in DNA: TGTGCCAGCAGCCCTACAGGGAACGAGCAGTACTTC. The gene calls are TRBV12-3 or TRBV12-4 and TRBJ2-7, with D perhaps matching TRBD1 (6 bases). V was cut by 6 bases and J by 5 bases, with 11 bases left in between. The CDR3 covers 12 residues.

This clonotype has a count of ten or more. This sequence joins TRBV28 and TRBJ2-5; no reliable D call. Trimming cost V 5 bases and J 5 bases, with 15 bases left between them. This CDR3 spans 14 amino acids. The germline V gene encodes CDR1 MDHEN and CDR2 SYDVKM. The CDR3: CASSTQLVVETQYF. The CDR3 DNA reads as TGTGCCAGCAGTACACAATTAGTTGTGGAGACCCAGTACTTC. Variable domain in full (rest from reference TRBV28 and TRBJ2-5): DVKVTQSSRYLVKRTGEKVFLECVQDMDHENMFWYRQDPGLGLRLIYFSYDVKMKEKGDIPEGYSVSREKKERFSLILESASTNQTSMYLCASSTQLVVETQYFGPGTRLLVL.

This clonotype was seen repeatedly, ten times or more. One base away lies a much larger clone, so this may be a sequencing read error. The V and J genes are TRBV6-2 or TRBV6-3 and TRBJ2-7; TRBD2 agrees at 8 bases. Germline values: CDR1 MNHEY, CDR2 SVGEGT. This CDR3 spans 14 amino acids. The CDR3: CASSSSGSFGERYF. The DNA of the CDR3 is TGTGCCAGCAGCTCAAGCGGGAGTTTCGGGGAGCGGTACTTC.

This clonotype was counted a single time. The chain recombines TRBV12-3 or TRBV12-4 with TRBJ2-5, with TRBD1 identical over 7 bases. The assigned J gene may be wrong: the sequence end matches TRBJ2-7 better. The CDR3 extends over 14 amino acids. CDR3 amino acids: CASSTTYGTDEQYF. The CDR3 coding sequence is TGTGCCAGCAGTACAACGTACGGGACAGACGAGCAGTACTTC.

This clonotype showed up many times. This rearrangement joins TRBV28 to TRBJ1-6; tentative D call: TRBD1 (6 bases). V gave up 4 bases and J gave up 8 bases, with 21 bases separating them. The CDR3 spans 17 residues. The germline V gene has CDR1 MDHEN and CDR2 SYDVKM. CDR3 sequence: CASSSLLRGAGDSPLHF. The CDR3 nucleotides read TGTGCCAGCAGTTCCCTCCTCCGGGGGGCTGGGGATTCACCCCTCCACTTT.

This clonotype was found many times. The J gene is TRBJ1-3, the V gene TRBV3-1, with no clear D. The V end lost 2 bases, the J end lost 2 bases, and 13 bases lay between the germline ends. Germline V CDR1 and CDR2: LGHDT, YNNKEL (reference sequence). This CDR3 has 16 residues. CDR3 in amino acids: CASSQWAATTGNTIYF. The DNA of the CDR3 is TGTGCCAGCAGCCAATGGGCGGCGACTACTGGAAACACCATATATTTT.

This clonotype appeared many times. This chain joins TRBV6-2 or TRBV6-3 and TRBJ2-6; D is undetermined. This CDR3 region has 13 residues. The germline CDR1 and CDR2 sequences are MNHEY and SVGEGT. Trimming left V 6 bases short and J 4 bases short, with 7 bases between. Here the CDR3 DNA reads TGTGCCAGCAGGTCCGGGGGGGCCAACGTCCTGACTTTC. It yields the protein CASRSGGANVLTF.

In this sample, this clonotype turned up many times. This chain connects TRBV30 to TRBJ2-5, with 13 bases that match TRBD2. CDR3 length: 15 residues. The V gene's germline CDR1 is GTSNPN and CDR2 SVGIG (reference sequence). Unmatched junction bases numbered 2, after V lost 4 bases and J lost 0 bases. The CDR3 sequence: CAWTGTSGNQETQYF. The CDR3 DNA reads as TGTGCCTGGACCGGGACTAGCGGGAACCAAGAGACCCAGTACTTC.

The chain joins TRBV5-1 to TRBJ2-7, with TRBD2 matching over 9 bases. With 4 bases clipped from V and 6 bases from J, the junction kept 8 bases outside the gene matches. The CDR3 contains 14 residues. CDR1 and CDR2 (germline): SGHRS, YFSETQ. This CDR3 reads CASSVGGGAPEQYF. CDR3 DNA sequence: TGCGCCAGCAGCGTCGGCGGGGGGGCCCCCGAGCAGTACTTC. Variable domain in full (rest from reference TRBV5-1 and TRBJ2-7): KAGVTQTPRYLIKTRGQQVTLSCSPISGHRSVSWYQQTPGQGLQFLFEYFSETQRNKGNFPGRFSGRQFSNSRSEMNVSTLELGDSALYLCASSVGGGAPEQYFGPGTRLTVT.

Ten or more counts support this clonotype. CDR3 coding DNA: TGTGCCAGCAGTTTCTTCGGGGTAGCGGGAGCGCAAGGGAACGAGCAGTACTTC. Its translation: CASSFFGVAGAQGNEQYF. V and J are TRBV27 and TRBJ2-7, with TRBD2 identical over 9 bases. This CDR3 region has 18 residues. Germline V lookup: CDR1 MNHEY, CDR2 SMNVEV (reference sequence). The junction had 17 bases not matched to a gene; V was cut back by 3 bases and J by 5 bases.

This clonotype came up a few times. The rearrangement uses TRBV6-2 or TRBV6-3 and TRBJ2-2; D may be TRBD2 (5 bases). The germline V gene encodes CDR1 MNHEY and CDR2 SVGEGT. This CDR3 has 15 residues. V shed 2 bases and J shed 0 bases, with 7 bases lying between them. The CDR3 DNA sequence: TGTGCCAGCAGTTACGGACTCACGAACACCGGGGAGCTGTTTTTT. Its protein is CASSYGLTNTGELFF.

This chain connects TRBV24-1 to TRBJ2-7; D may be TRBD1 (6 bases). This CDR3 is built from 14 residues. V dropped 3 bases and J dropped 2 bases, with 10 bases sitting between them. CDR1 and CDR2 from the germline V gene are KGHDR and SFDVKD. CDR3 protein: CATSDMDRPYEQYF. DNA for the CDR3: TGTGCCACCAGTGATATGGACAGACCCTACGAGCAGTACTTC.

This clonotype occurred many times. The chain combines TRBV30 with TRBJ2-7, with 7 bases aligning to TRBD1. Germline CDR1 reads GTSNPN; CDR2 reads SVGIG (reference sequence). Losses at the gene ends were 5 bases for V and 4 bases for J; bases not matched to a gene: 8. The CDR3 is made up of 13 amino acids. For the CDR3, the DNA is TGTGCCTGGGAGAGCAGGGGGACATACGAGCAGTACTTC. This codes for CAWESRGTYEQYF.

This clonotype was seen at least ten times. The chain links TRBV3-1 to TRBJ2-5, with TRBD2 matching 13 bases. Germline values: CDR1 LGHDT, CDR2 YNNKEL (reference sequence). V lost 3 bases to trimming and J lost 9 bases; unmatched junction nucleotides: 7. The length of the CDR3 is 15 residues. CDR3 amino acids: CASSHLTSGGAAQYF. The CDR3 DNA is TGTGCCAGCAGCCACCTTACTAGCGGGGGGGCCGCCCAGTACTTC.

This clonotype was detected many times. This chain links TRBV7-6 with TRBJ1-2, with D possibly being TRBD1 (5 bases). This CDR3 region has 13 residues. Germline CDR1 and CDR2: SGHVS and FNYEAQ. V was pared by 4 bases and J by 3 bases, with 9 bases between. CDR3: CASSSRQYYGYTF. The CDR3 region has the DNA TGTGCCAGCAGCTCGAGACAGTACTATGGCTACACCTTC.

This clonotype was seen ten or more times. This rearrangement joins TRBV7-2 to TRBJ2-7; D uncertain. The V gene's germline CDR1 is SGHTA and CDR2 FQGNSA. The CDR3 contains 15 residues. The V and J ends lost 1 base and 3 bases respectively, with 13 bases between them. The CDR3 loop reads CASSLGSSPIYEQYF. CDR3 coding DNA: TGTGCCAGCAGCTTAGGGTCTTCTCCCATCTACGAGCAGTACTTC. Variable domain in full (rest from reference TRBV7-2 and TRBJ2-7): GAGVSQSPSNKVTEKGKDVELRCDPISGHTALYWYRQSLGQGLEFLIYFQGNSAPDKSGLPSDRFSAERTGGSVSTLTIQRTQQEDSAVYLCASSLGSSPIYEQYFGPGTRLTVT.

The chain joins TRBV28 to TRBJ1-1, with D hard to call. The length of the CDR3 is 13 residues. Trimming removed 4 bases at V and 0 bases at J, with 6 bases between. The germline CDR1 and CDR2 sequences are MDHEN and SYDVKM. DNA of the CDR3: TGTGCCAGCAGTTCCAGTATGAACACTGAAGCTTTCTTT. Amino acids: CASSSSMNTEAFF.

This clonotype was counted ten times or more. The rearrangement links TRBV11-2 to TRBJ1-3; 7 bases are a match to TRBD1. Germline V gives CDR1 SGHAT, CDR2 FQNNGV. The CDR3 spans 16 residues. Trimming cost V 0 bases and J 4 bases; bases outside gene matches: 6. The CDR3: CASSLDGTVGGNTIYF. The DNA of the CDR3 is TGTGCCAGCAGCTTAGACGGGACAGTGGGAGGAAACACCATATATTTT.

This clonotype has a count of ten or more. V usage is TRBV5-1 and J usage is TRBJ2-5; 12 bases fit TRBD2. The CDR3 loop spans 14 amino acids. J lost 5 bases, V lost 7 bases, and 6 bases had no gene match. The germline V gene has CDR1 SGHRS and CDR2 YFSETQ. The CDR3 DNA reads TGCGCCAGCGCCTTTGGGACTAGCGGGGAGACCCAGTACTTC. Translating it yields CASAFGTSGETQYF. The whole variable domain, filled in from reference TRBV5-1 and TRBJ2-5, reads KAGVTQTPRYLIKTRGQQVTLSCSPISGHRSVSWYQQTPGQGLQFLFEYFSETQRNKGNFPGRFSGRQFSNSRSEMNVSTLELGDSALYLCASAFGTSGETQYFGPGTRLLVL.

Many counts were recorded for this clonotype. V gene TRBV9 combines with J gene TRBJ2-2, with unresolved D. The V gene's germline CDR1 is SGDLS and CDR2 YYNGEE. The germline V and J ends were trimmed by 0 bases and 9 bases, with 15 bases remaining between them. The CDR3 runs 15 residues. The CDR3 sequence: CASSVGASSVRELFF. CDR3 DNA sequence: TGTGCCAGCAGCGTAGGCGCGAGTTCCGTGCGGGAGCTGTTTTTT.

There are many counts of this clonotype. The chain is built from TRBV10-1 and TRBJ1-1; 8 bases map to TRBD1. CDR1 is WNHNN and CDR2 is SYGVQD in the germline V gene (reference sequence). The CDR3 totals 12 residues. With V trimmed by 5 bases and J by 6 bases, 2 bases remained unmatched. In nucleotides, the CDR3 is TGCGCCAGCAGTCCAGGGGGCCCTGAAGCTTTCTTT. Translating gives CASSPGGPEAFF.

This clonotype appeared many times. The chain is built from TRBV12-3 or TRBV12-4 and TRBJ1-1; 7 nucleotides align to TRBD1. J gave up 4 bases and V 7 bases, and 9 bases lay outside the gene matches. The CDR3 spans 14 residues. The CDR3 bases are TGTGCCAGCAATCAGGGGGAGTACGGCACTGAAGCTTTCTTT. Translating it yields CASNQGEYGTEAFF.

This clonotype appeared many times. This chain uses TRBV12-3 or TRBV12-4 with TRBJ2-7; D gene uncertain. Trimming left V 6 bases short and J 6 bases short, with 15 bases between. CDR3 size: 13 residues. The CDR3: CASSSPIEVEQYF. CDR3 in DNA: TGTGCCAGCAGCTCTCCAATTGAGGTCGAGCAGTACTTC.